This TCR beta chain was observed in a study of vaccination effects on CD4 cells after COVID-19. Culturing for around eleven days preceded CD4+ T cell isolation. Participants completed two doses of the BNT162b2 or mRNA-1273 vaccine. Concerning this clone: What it binds is not known.

V dropped 4 bases and J dropped 5; count of bases not matched to a gene: 12. CDR3 size: 16 residues. Germline loops: CDR1 MGHRA, CDR2 YSYEKL. TCRdb's copy holds only in-frame clones and misses some; the assay was immunoSEQ multiplex PCR. Of about 73,000 clones detected, approximately 73% appear once; the ten largest clones hold approximately 2.4%. The genes are TRBV4-1 and TRBJ1-2; 8 bases match TRBD1. Sequenced here: CD4+ T cells from PBMCs cultured without peptide, sampled after COVID-19 vaccination. The sequence derives from a human donor who received a COVID-19 vaccine. The CDR3 DNA sequence: TGCGCCAGCAGCCTACTACAGGGGGAGACTACATATGGCTACACCTTC. Its protein is CASSLLQGETTYGYTF.